One sample yielded the 3 T cell receptor beta chains listed below, sequenced in a study of T cell repertoires in cytomegalovirus infection. A single record per CDR3 protein comes from TCRdb applying MiXCR to the reads. This sample has around 240,000 distinct CDR3 sequences; roughly 23% occur once, and the top ten carry 15% to 20%. Sequencing was done on a sample of CD8+ T cells from PBMCs. These receptors were taken from a human donor in good health (CMV status not recorded). Some clones in this sample may be carry-over from other donors' samples.

Concerning this clonotype: A much larger clone lies one base from this, so it may be a read error. The V and J genes are TRBV7-9 and TRBJ2-5; 11 nucleotides agree with TRBD1. This CDR3 is built from 14 residues. V was pared by 10 bases and J by 1 base, with 5 bases of the junction left unmatched. The germline CDR1 and CDR2 sequences are SEHNR and FQNEAQ (reference sequence). DNA of the CDR3: TGTGCCAACCAAGGACAGGGGGCCCAAGAGACCCAGTACTTC. It encodes CANQGQGAQETQYF.

In this sample, this clonotype turned up many times. The V and J genes are TRBV7-9 and TRBJ1-1; D is ambiguous. V was shortened by 1 base and J by 3 bases, with 0 bases between the two germline ends. The CDR3 runs 11 residues. CDR1 is SEHNR and CDR2 is FQNEAQ in the germline V gene (reference sequence). The CDR3 bases are TGTGCCAGCAGCTTAGACACTGAAGCTTTCTTT. It specifies CASSLDTEAFF.

Comments on this clonotype: Germline is not matched at one junction end, which may reflect a read error. J is TRBJ2-7 and V is TRBV5-1, with D perhaps given as TRBD1 or TRBD2 (5 bases each). The CDR3 loop spans 14 amino acids. CDR1 SGHRS and CDR2 YFSETQ come from the germline V gene. CDR3 coding DNA: TGCGCCAGCAGCTGGGGGAATGAGATCGACGAGCGGTACTTC. This encodes CASSWGNEIDERYF.